Below, one T cell receptor beta chain is given with its context. The data were produced by immunoSEQ multiplex PCR, yet TCRdb's version contains in-frame clones alone and is incomplete. The sample contains 300,000 or so clones, approximately 90% of which appear only once. This entry belongs to a study of blood T cell repertoires in COVID-19. This clonotype was obtained from a woman aged 35 to 49 with acute or convalescent COVID-19. Material: peripheral blood.

CDR3 sequence (DNA): TGTGCCAGCAGTGATGGGGGGGGCAGTTACTATGGCTACACCTTC. Amino acids: CASSDGGGSYYGYTF. The rearrangement links TRBV2 to TRBJ1-2, with D perhaps matching TRBD1 (6 bases). This CDR3 has 15 residues. CDR1 is SNHLY, CDR2 FYNNEI, per germline. Trimming cost V 3 bases and J 3 bases, with 14 bases left between them.